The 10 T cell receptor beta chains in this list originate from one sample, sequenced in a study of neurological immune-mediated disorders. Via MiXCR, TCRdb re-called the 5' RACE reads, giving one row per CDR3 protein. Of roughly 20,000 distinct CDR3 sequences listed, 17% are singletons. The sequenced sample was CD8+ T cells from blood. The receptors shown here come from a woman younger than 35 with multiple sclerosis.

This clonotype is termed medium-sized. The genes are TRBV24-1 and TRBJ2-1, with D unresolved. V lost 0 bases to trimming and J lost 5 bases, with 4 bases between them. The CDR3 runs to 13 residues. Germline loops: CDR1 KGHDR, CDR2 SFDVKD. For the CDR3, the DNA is TGTGCCACCAGTGATTTGGGGGACAATGAGCAGTTCTTC. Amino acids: CATSDLGDNEQFF.

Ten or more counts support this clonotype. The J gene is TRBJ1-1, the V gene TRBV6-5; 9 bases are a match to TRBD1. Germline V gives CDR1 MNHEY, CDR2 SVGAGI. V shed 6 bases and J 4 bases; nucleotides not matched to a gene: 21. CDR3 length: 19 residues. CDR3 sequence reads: CASSSSYPGQGEGCTEAFF. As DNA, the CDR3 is TGTGCCAGCAGCTCATCCTATCCGGGACAGGGAGAGGGATGCACTGAAGCTTTCTTT.

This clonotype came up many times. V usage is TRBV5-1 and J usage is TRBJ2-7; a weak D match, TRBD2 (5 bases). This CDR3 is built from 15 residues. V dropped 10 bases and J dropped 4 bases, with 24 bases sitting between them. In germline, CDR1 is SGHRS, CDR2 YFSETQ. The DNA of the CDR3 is TGCGCCGAAGTCGAACCCTGCCCGAGGGTGTACGAGCAGTACTTC. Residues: CAEVEPCPRVYEQYF.

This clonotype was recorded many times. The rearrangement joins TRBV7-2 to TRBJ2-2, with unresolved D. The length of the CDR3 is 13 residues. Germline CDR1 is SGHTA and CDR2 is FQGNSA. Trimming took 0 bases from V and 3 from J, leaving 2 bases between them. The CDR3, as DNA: TGTGCCAGCAGCTTAGCGGACACCGGGGAGCTGTTTTTT. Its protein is CASSLADTGELFF.

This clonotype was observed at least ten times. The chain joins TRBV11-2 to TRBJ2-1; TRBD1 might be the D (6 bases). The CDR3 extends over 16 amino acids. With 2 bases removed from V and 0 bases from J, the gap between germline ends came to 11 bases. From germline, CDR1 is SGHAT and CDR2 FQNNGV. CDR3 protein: CASSLNRDISYNEQFF. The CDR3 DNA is TGTGCCAGCAGCTTAAACCGGGACATCTCCTACAATGAGCAGTTCTTC.

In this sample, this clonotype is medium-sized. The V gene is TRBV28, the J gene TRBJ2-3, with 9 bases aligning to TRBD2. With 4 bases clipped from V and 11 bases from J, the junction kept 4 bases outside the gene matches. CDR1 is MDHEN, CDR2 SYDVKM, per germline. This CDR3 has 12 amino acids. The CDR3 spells CASSSSGTLQYF. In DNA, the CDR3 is TGTGCCAGCAGTTCTAGCGGGACTCTGCAGTATTTT.

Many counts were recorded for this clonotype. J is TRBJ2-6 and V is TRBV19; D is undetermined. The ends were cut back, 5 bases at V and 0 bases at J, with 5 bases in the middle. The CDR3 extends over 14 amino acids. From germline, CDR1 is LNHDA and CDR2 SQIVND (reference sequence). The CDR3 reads CASSLNSGANVLTF. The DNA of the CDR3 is TGTGCCAGTAGTTTGAACTCTGGGGCCAACGTCCTGACTTTC.

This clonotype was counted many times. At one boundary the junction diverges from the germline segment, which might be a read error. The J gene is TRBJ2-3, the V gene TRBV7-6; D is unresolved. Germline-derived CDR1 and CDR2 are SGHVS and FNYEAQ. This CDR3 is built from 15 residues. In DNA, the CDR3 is TGTACCAGCAGCTCCCTTGACATACGCACAGATACGCAGTATTTT. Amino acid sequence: CTSSSLDIRTDTQYF.

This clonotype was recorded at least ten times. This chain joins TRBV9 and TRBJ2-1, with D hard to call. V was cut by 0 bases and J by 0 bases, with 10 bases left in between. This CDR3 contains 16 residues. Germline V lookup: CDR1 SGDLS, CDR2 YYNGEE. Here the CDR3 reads CASSVEEYLSYNEQFF. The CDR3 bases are TGTGCCAGCAGCGTAGAAGAGTACCTCTCCTACAATGAGCAGTTCTTC.

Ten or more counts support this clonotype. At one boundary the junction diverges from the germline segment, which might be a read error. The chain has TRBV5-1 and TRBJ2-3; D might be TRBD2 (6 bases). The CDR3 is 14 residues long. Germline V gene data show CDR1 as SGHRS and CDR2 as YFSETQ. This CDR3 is CASNLGLNADTQYF. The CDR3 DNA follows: TGCGCCAGCAACTTGGGACTGAATGCAGATACGCAGTATTTT.